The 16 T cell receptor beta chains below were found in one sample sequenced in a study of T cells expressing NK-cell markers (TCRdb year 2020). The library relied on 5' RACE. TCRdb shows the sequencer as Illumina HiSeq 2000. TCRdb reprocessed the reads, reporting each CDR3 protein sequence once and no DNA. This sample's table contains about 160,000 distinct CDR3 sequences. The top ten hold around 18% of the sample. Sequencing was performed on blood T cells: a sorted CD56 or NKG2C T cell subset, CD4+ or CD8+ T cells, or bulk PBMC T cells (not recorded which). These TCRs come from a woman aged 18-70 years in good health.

The CDR3 region is CASSWDTEAFF. The chain employs TRBV12-3 or TRBV12-4 and TRBJ1-1. The length of the CDR3 is 11 residues.

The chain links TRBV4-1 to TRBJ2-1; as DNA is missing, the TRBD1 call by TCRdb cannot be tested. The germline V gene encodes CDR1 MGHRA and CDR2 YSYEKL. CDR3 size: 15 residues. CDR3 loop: CASSRPRTGYNEQFF.

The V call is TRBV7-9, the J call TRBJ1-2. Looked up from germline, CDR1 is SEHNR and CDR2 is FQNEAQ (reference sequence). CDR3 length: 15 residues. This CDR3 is CASSSRQTDYYGYTF.

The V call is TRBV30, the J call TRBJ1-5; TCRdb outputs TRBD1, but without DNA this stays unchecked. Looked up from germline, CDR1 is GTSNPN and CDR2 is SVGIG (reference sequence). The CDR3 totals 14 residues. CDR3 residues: CAWEPGDSNQPQHF.

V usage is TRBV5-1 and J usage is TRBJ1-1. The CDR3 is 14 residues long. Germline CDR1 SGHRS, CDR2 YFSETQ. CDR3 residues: CASSLGELGTEAFF.

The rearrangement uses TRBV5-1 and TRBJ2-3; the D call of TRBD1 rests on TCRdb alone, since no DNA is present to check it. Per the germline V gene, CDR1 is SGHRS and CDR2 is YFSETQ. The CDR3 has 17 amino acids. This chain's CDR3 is CASSLVLWGSNTDTQYF. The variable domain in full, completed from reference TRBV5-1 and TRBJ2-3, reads KAGVTQTPRYLIKTRGQQVTLSCSPISGHRSVSWYQQTPGQGLQFLFEYFSETQRNKGNFPGRFSGRQFSNSRSEMNVSTLELGDSALYLCASSLVLWGSNTDTQYFGPGTRLTVL.

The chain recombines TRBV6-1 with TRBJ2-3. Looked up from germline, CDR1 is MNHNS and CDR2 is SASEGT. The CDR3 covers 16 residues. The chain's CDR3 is CASSEAPSDSTDTQYF.

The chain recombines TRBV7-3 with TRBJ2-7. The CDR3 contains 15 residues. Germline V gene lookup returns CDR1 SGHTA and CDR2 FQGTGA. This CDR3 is CASSLTAVSSYEQYF.

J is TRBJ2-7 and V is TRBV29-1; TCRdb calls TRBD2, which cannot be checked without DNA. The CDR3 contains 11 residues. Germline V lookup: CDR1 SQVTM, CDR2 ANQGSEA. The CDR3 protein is CSGSEGYEQYF.

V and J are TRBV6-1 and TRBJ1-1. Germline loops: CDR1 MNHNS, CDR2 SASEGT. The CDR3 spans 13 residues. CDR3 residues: CASLIGTSIEAFF.

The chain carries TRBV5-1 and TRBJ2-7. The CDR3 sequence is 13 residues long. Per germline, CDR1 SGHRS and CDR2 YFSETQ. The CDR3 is CASRWGSSSEQYF.

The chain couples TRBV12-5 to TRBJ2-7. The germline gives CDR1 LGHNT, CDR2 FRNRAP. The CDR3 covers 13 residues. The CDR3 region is CASAVDSSYEQYF.

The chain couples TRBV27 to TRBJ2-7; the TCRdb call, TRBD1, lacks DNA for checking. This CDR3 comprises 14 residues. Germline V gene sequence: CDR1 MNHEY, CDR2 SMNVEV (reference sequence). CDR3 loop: CASSTGVGLNEQYF.

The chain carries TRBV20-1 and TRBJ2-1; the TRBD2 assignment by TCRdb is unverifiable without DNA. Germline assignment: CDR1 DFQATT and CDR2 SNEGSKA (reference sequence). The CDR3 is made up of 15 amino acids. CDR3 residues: CSASLAGPLYNEQFF.

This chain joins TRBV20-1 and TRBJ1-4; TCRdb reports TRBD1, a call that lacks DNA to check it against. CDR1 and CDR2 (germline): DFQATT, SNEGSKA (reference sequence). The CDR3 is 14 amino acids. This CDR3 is CSAQQGALDEKLFF.

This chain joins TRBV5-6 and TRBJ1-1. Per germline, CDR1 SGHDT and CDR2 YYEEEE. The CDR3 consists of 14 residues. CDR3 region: CASSLGPTNTEAFF.